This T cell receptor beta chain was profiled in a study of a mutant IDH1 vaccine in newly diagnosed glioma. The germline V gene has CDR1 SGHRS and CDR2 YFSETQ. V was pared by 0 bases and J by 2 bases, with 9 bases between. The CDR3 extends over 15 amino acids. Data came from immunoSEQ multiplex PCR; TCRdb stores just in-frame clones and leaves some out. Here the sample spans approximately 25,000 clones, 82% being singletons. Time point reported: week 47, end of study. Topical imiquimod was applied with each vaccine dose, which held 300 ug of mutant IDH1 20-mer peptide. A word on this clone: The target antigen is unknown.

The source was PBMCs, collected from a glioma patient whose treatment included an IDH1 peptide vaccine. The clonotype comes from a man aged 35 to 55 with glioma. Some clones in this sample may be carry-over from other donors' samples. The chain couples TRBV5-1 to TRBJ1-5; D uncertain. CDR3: CASSLGARGNQPQHF. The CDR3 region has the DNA TGCGCCAGCAGCTTGGGTGCACGGGGCAATCAGCCCCAGCATTTT.